This passage covers 3 T cell receptor beta chains from one sample sequenced in a study of T cell responses to AZD1222 COVID-19 vaccine. The assay was immunoSEQ multiplex PCR, and TCRdb's table has in-frame clones only and misses some. This table holds some 100,000 clones, around nine tenths found once. Sequencing was performed on peripheral blood, taken on day 0 of AZD1222 vaccination. The receptors stem from an adult in good health.

This clone was seen only a few times. The rearrangement uses TRBV9 and TRBJ2-7; D remains unclear. This CDR3 has 15 amino acids. Germline V gene data show CDR1 as SGDLS and CDR2 as YYNGEE. V was pared by 0 bases and J by 3 bases, with 13 bases between. The CDR3 loop is CASSVGSGSNYEQYF. The CDR3 DNA follows: TGTGCCAGCAGCGTAGGGTCAGGATCAAACTACGAGCAGTACTTC.

V is TRBV5-4 and J is TRBJ1-1; TRBD1 agrees at 7 bases. The CDR3 runs 12 residues. V shed 5 bases, J shed 6 bases, and the junction held 4 bases outside the gene matches. Germline loops: CDR1 SGHNT, CDR2 YYREEE (reference sequence). CDR3 sequence (DNA): TGTGCCAGCAGACTAGACAGGGCTGAAGCTTTCTTT. Its protein is CASRLDRAEAFF.

The count of this clone is one. J is TRBJ2-2 and V is TRBV3-1 (or the pseudogene TRBV3-2); 13 nucleotides align to TRBD2. The CDR3 extends over 16 amino acids. The trim removed 8 bases at V and 5 bases at J, leaving 8 bases unmatched. The germline V gene has CDR1 LGHDT and CDR2 YNNKEL (reference sequence). Here the CDR3 DNA reads TGTGCCAGCGGTCAGACTAGCGGGGGGCGAACCGGGGAGCTGTTTTTT. Amino acid sequence: CASGQTSGGRTGELFF.